These T cell receptor beta chains were read from a single sample in a study of T cells in Graves' hyperthyroidism and ophthalmopathy. TCRdb re-derived calls from the multiplex PCR reads in MiXCR, one entry per CDR3 protein. Among around 240,000 distinct CDR3 sequences listed, more than 14% were seen once. The source material was blood. The receptor source for this set is a woman aged 40 to 55 with Graves' hyperthyroidism that later progressed to Graves' ophthalmopathy. Each CDR3 is given with its conserved first and last residue. The order of the fields is V gene, CDR3 protein.

v_gene: TRBV19
CDR3aa: CASTLDNYGYTF

v_gene: TRBV10-3
CDR3aa: CAIRETSGRGSDTQYF

v_gene: TRBV15
CDR3aa: CATSAETYEQYF

v_gene: TRBV5-1
CDR3aa: CASSDGQYQETQYF

v_gene: TRBV5-1
CDR3aa: CASSAWTGRTGELFF

v_gene: TRBV18
CDR3aa: CASSPGTKTEAFF

v_gene: TRBV4-1
CDR3aa: CASSQTINTGELFF

v_gene: TRBV4-1
CDR3aa: CASSQDSGTWLDEQFF

v_gene: TRBV9
CDR3aa: CASSVGVAGGKYEQYF

v_gene: TRBV19
CDR3aa: CASSIDTTLSGNTIYF

v_gene: TRBV12-3/TRBV12-4
CDR3aa: CASSRSRKREKLFF

v_gene: TRBV11-2
CDR3aa: CASSVGFYNSPLHF

v_gene: TRBV7-9
CDR3aa: CASSRQATEKLFF

v_gene: TRBV20-1
CDR3aa: CSARNSRDKGYEQYF

v_gene: TRBV6-1
CDR3aa: CASRRLPTGSYEQYF

v_gene: TRBV20-1
CDR3aa: CSEGVPLHNEQFF

v_gene: TRBV28
CDR3aa: CASRESGHRLNQPQHF

v_gene: TRBV27
CDR3aa: CAGSNGALPNTGELFF

v_gene: TRBV7-3
CDR3aa: CASSLGRASYNEQFF

v_gene: TRBV5-8
CDR3aa: CASSLGLPSSYEQYF

v_gene: TRBV5-6
CDR3aa: CASSLWGYGELFF

v_gene: TRBV28
CDR3aa: CASIGTEQFF

v_gene: TRBV6-2/TRBV6-3
CDR3aa: CASTQGWEHTDTQYF

v_gene: TRBV5-1
CDR3aa: CASSQQGSTDTQYF

v_gene: TRBV3-1
CDR3aa: CASSLGLAGSKGHEQFF

v_gene: TRBV30
CDR3aa: CAWAGQGPIGNTIYF

v_gene: TRBV9
CDR3aa: CASSSPLRGANVLTF

v_gene: TRBV28
CDR3aa: CASKTQGLAEYYYEQYF

v_gene: TRBV6-1
CDR3aa: CASSDFPGSYEQYF